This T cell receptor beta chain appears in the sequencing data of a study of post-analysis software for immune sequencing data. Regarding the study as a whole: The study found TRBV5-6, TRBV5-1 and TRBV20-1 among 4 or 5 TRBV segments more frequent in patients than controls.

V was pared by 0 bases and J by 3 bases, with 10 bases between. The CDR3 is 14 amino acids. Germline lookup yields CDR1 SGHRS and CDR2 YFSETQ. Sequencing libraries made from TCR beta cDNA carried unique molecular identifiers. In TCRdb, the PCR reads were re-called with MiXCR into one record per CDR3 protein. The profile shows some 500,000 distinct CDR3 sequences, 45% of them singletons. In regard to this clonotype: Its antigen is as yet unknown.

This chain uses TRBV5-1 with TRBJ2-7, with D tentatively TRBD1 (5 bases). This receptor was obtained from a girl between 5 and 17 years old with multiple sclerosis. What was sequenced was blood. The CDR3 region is CASSLARAGYEQYF. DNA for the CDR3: TGCGCCAGCAGCTTGGCCAGGGCAGGCTACGAGCAGTACTTC.